The clone carrying this T cell receptor beta chain has a count of ten or more. This entry belongs to a study of neurological immune-mediated disorders. Synthesis of cDNA was performed by 5'RACE using 10-nucleotide random UMIs. Using its own MiXCR run on the 5' RACE reads, TCRdb lists one record per CDR3 protein. The repertoire includes tens of thousands of distinct CDR3 sequences, under 5% of them detected once, and approximately 7% sits in the top ten. The sequence was obtained from a man aged 25 to 40 with multiple sclerosis. The sample taken for sequencing was PBMCs.

The CDR3 reads CASSLNVAGADTGELFF. For the CDR3, the DNA is TGTGCCAGCAGCTTAAACGTAGCGGGGGCGGACACCGGGGAGCTGTTTTTT. The chain links TRBV7-7 to TRBJ2-2; 9 bases are a match to TRBD2. Trimming removed 2 bases from V and 3 bases from J; junction bases left unmatched: 7. Germline V lookup: CDR1 SSHAT, CDR2 FNYEAQ (reference sequence). The CDR3 is 17 amino acids.